This T cell receptor (beta chain) appears in the sequencing data of a study of T cells in Graves' hyperthyroidism and ophthalmopathy. Study outcomes and limitations: Most clonotypes expanded in the thyroid (above 0.001) were also present in blood.

Germline-derived CDR1 and CDR2 are DFQATT and SNEGSKA (reference sequence). CDR3 size: 16 residues. J was trimmed by 7 bases and V by 3 bases; bases with no gene match: 12. About this clonotype: Its antigen remains unidentified.

Patients between 18 and 65 years old had hyperthyroidism, newly diagnosed and lasting under 2 months. Blood dates from first hyperthyroidism diagnosis, before any ophthalmopathy symptoms. Amplification targeted TCR beta CDR3 regions from RNA transcripts. In the first-round RT-PCR of the TCR CDR3, the HTBI primer set was used. In TCRdb, the multiplex PCR reads were re-called with MiXCR into one record per CDR3 protein. The repertoire holds around 700,000 distinct CDR3 sequences, with approximately 18% as singletons. Sequencing was performed on blood. The source of this sequence is a woman aged 50 to 60 with Graves' hyperthyroidism that later progressed to Graves' ophthalmopathy. The chain has TRBV20-1 and TRBJ2-1; the match to TRBD2 covers 10 bases. This CDR3 is CSASWGTSGALNEQFF. In nucleotides, the CDR3 is TGCAGTGCTAGTTGGGGTACTAGCGGGGCATTAAATGAGCAGTTCTTC.